The T cell receptor (beta chain) under discussion was sequenced for a study of early T cells in non-severe SARS-CoV-2 infection. Study-wide context: Sequencing was performed on bulk RNA from unsorted whole blood, leaving chains unpaired. General study results and limits: Missing private and CD4 specificities, VDJdb matching favored anti-spike CD8 responses.

In this sample, this clonotype turned up a few times. The antigen is undetermined. The protocol attached unique molecular identifiers to individual cDNA molecules. TCRdb re-derived calls from the 5' RACE reads in MiXCR, one entry per CDR3 protein. The sample records 75,000 to 100,000 distinct CDR3 sequences, approximately 14% being singletons. Germline V CDR1 and CDR2: GTSNPN, SVGIG (reference sequence). Trimming took off 1 base at V and 4 bases at J, with 6 bases between the two ends. This CDR3 is built from 12 residues. V gene TRBV30 combines with J gene TRBJ2-3; D gene unclear. The sequencing input was whole blood. This TCR came from an adult who was a healthcare worker with PCR-confirmed SARS-CoV-2 infection or an uninfected control (not recorded which). The CDR3 nucleotides read TGTGCCTGGAGTGAAGACGCAGATACGCAGTATTTT. Encoded protein: CAWSEDADTQYF.